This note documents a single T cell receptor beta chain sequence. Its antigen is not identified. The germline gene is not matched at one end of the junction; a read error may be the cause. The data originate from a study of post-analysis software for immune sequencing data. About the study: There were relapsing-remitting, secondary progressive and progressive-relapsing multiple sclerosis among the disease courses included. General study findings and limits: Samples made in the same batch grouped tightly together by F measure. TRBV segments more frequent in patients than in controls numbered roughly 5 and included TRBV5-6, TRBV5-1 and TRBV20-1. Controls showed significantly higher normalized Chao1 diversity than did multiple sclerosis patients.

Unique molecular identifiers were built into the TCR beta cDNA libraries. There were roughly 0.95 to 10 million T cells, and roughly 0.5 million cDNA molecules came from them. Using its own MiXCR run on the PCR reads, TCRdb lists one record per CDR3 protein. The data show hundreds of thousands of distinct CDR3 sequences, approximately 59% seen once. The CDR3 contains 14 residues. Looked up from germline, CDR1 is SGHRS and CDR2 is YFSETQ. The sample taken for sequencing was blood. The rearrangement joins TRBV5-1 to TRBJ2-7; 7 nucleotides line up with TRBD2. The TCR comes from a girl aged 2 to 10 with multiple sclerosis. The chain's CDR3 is CASSFAGEMYEQHF. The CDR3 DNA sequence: TGCGCCAGCAGCTTTGCGGGAGAAATGTACGAGCAGCACTTC.